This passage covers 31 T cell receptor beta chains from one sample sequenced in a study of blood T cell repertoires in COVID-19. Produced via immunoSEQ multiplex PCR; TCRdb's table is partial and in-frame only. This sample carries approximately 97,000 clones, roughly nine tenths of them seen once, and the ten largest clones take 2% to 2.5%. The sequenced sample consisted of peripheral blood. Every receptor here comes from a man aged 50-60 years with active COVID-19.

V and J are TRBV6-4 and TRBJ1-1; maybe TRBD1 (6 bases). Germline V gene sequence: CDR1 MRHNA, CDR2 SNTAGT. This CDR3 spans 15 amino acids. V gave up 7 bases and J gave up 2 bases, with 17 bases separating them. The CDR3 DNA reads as TGTGCCAGCACCAAACCGGGACATATAAACACTGAAGCTTTCTTT. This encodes CASTKPGHINTEAFF.

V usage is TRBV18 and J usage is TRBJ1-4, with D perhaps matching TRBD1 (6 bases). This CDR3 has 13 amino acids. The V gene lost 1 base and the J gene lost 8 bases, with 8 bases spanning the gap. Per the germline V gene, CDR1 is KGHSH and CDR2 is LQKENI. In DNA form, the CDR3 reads TGTGCCAGCTCACCACTTACAGGGGAAAAACTGTTTTTT. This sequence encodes CASSPLTGEKLFF.

The CDR3 loop is CASSSYYEAFF. As DNA, the CDR3 is TGTGCCAGCAGCTCCTACTATGAAGCTTTCTTT. The chain employs TRBV13 and TRBJ1-1; D gene ambiguous. V was trimmed by 4 bases and J by 7 bases, leaving 7 bases between them. The CDR3 is made up of 11 amino acids. The germline V gene has CDR1 PRHDT and CDR2 FYEKMQ (reference sequence). Looking up the rest from reference TRBV13 and TRBJ1-1 gives the full variable domain: AAGVIQSPRHLIKEKRETATLKCYPIPRHDTVYWYQQGPGQDPQFLISFYEKMQSDKGSIPDRFSAQQFSDYHSELNMSSLELGDSALYFCASSSYYEAFFGQGTRLTVV.

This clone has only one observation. The CDR3 spells CASSQGGSYNEQFF. The CDR3 DNA reads as TGTGCCAGCAGCCAGGGGGGCTCCTACAATGAGCAGTTCTTC. The V gene is TRBV3-1 (or the pseudogene TRBV3-2), the J gene TRBJ2-1; a weak D match, TRBD2 (6 bases). Germline lookup yields CDR1 LGHDT and CDR2 YNNKEL (reference sequence). This CDR3 is built from 14 residues. Trimming took off 3 bases at V and 0 bases at J, with 6 bases between the two ends.

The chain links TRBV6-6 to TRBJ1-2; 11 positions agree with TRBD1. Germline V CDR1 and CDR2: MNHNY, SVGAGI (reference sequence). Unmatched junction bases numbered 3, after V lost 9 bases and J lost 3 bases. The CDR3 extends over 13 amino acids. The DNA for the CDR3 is TGTGCCAGTTGGACAGGGGGCGACTATGGCTACACCTTC. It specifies CASWTGGDYGYTF.

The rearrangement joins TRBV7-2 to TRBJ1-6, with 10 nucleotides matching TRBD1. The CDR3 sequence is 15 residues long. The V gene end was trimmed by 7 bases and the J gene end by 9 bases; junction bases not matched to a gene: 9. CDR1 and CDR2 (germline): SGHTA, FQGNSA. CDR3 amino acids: CASTIGGQGTSPLHF. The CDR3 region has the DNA TGTGCCAGCACCATAGGGGGACAGGGGACTTCACCCCTCCACTTT.

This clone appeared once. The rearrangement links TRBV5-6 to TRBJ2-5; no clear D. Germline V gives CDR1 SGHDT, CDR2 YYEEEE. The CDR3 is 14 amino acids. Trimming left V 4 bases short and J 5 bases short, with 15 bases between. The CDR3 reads CASSTPEFGETQYF. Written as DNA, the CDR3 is TGTGCCAGCAGCACCCCTGAGTTCGGGGAGACCCAGTACTTC.

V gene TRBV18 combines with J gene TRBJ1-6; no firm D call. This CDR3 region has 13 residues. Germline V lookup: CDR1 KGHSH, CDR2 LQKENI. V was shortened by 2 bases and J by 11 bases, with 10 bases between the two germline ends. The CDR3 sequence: CASSPGSEAPLHF. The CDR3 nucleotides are TGTGCCAGCTCACCAGGTTCAGAGGCACCCCTCCACTTT. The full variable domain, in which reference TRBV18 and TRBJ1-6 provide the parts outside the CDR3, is NAGVMQNPRHLVRRRGQEARLRCSPMKGHSHVYWYRQLPEEGLKFMVYLQKENIIDESGMPKERFSAEFPKEGPSILRIQQVVRGDSAAYFCASSPGSEAPLHFGNGTRLTVT.

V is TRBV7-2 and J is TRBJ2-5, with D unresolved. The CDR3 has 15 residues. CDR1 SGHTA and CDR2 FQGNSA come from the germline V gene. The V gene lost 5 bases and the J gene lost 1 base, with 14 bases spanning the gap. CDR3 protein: CASSLLPPGQETQYF. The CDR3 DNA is TGTGCCAGCAGCCTTCTCCCCCCCGGCCAAGAGACCCAGTACTTC.

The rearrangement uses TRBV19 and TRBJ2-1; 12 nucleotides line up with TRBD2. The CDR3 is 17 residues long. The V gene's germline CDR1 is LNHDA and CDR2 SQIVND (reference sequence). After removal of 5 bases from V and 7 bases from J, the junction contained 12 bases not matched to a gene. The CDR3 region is CASSSSSGLAGKNEQFF. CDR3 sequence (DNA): TGTGCCAGTAGTTCCTCGTCAGGACTAGCGGGAAAGAATGAGCAGTTCTTC.

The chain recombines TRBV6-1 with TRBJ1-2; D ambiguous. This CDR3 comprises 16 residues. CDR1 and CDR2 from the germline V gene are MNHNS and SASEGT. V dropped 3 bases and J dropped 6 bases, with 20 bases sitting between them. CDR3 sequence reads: CASSDYEFTGRDGYTF. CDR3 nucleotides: TGTGCCAGCAGTGACTACGAGTTTACCGGGAGGGATGGCTACACCTTC.

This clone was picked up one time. The CDR3 DNA reads as TGTGCCAGCAGGACCTCTAGCGGGGCCTACGAGCAGTACTTC. It yields the protein CASRTSSGAYEQYF. This chain links TRBV2 with TRBJ2-7, with 9 bases that match TRBD2. The V and J ends lost 6 bases and 2 bases, in that order; junction bases with no gene match: 5. The germline CDR1 and CDR2 sequences are SNHLY and FYNNEI. The CDR3 is made up of 14 amino acids.

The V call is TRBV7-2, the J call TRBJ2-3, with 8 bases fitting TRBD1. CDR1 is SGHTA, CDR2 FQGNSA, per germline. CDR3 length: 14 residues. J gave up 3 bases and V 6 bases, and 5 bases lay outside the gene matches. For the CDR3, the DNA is TGTGCCAGCAGTTCTGGACAGGGAACAGATACGCAGTATTTT. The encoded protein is CASSSGQGTDTQYF.

The CDR3 here is CASSPRQGAFGEQYF. The DNA for the CDR3 is TGTGCCAGCAGCCCGAGACAGGGGGCTTTCGGCGAGCAGTACTTC. The V call is TRBV7-9, the J call TRBJ2-7; 10 positions agree with TRBD1. CDR1 and CDR2 (germline): SEHNR, FQNEAQ (reference sequence). The V gene end was trimmed by 5 bases and the J gene end by 6 bases; junction bases not matched to a gene: 10. CDR3 length: 15 residues.

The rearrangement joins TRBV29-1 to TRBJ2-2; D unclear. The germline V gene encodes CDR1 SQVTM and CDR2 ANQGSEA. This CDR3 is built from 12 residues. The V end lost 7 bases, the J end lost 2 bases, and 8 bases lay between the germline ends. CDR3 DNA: TGCAGCGCCTTTACAAACACCGGGGAGCTGTTTTTT. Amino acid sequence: CSAFTNTGELFF.

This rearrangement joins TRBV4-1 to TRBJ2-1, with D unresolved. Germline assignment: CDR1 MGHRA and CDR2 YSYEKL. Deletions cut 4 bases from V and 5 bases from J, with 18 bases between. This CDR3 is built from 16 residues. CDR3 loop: CASSLPFGIAHNEQFF. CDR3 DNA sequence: TGCGCCAGCAGCCTCCCTTTTGGTATAGCCCACAATGAGCAGTTCTTC.

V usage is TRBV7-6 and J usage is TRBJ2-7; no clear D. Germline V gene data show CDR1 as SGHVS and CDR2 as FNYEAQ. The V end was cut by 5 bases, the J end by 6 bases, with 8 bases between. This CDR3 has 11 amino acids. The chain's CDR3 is CASSPPGEQYF. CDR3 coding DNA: TGTGCCAGCAGCCCCCCGGGCGAGCAGTACTTC.

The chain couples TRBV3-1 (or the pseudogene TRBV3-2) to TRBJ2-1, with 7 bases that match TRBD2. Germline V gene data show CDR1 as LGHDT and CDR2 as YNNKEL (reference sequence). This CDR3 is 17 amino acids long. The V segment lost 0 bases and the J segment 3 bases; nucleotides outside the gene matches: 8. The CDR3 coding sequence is TGTGCCAGCAGCCAAGATGTCGGGCGGGGGAACTACAATGAGCAGTTCTTC. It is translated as CASSQDVGRGNYNEQFF.

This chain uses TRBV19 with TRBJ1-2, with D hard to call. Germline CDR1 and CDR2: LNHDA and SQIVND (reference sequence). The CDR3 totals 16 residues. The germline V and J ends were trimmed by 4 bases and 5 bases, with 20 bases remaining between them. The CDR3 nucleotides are TGTGCCAGTAGTACTTCCCCCCTCAGGCTCCCGTATGGCTACACCTTC. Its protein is CASSTSPLRLPYGYTF.

CDR3 amino acids: CAWSGGGIRGYTF. The CDR3 DNA reads TGTGCCTGGAGTGGGGGGGGGATTCGGGGCTACACCTTC. V usage is TRBV30 and J usage is TRBJ1-2; D may be TRBD1 (5 bases). Trimming cost V 1 base and J 8 bases, with 14 bases left between them. The CDR3 is 13 residues long. Germline loops: CDR1 GTSNPN, CDR2 SVGIG (reference sequence).

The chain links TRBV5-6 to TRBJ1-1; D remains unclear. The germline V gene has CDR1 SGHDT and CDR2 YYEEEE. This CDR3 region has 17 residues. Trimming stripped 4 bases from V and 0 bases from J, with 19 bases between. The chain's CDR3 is CASSPPGGGSMNTEAFF. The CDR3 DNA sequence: TGTGCCAGCAGCCCACCCGGAGGAGGGTCAATGAACACTGAAGCTTTCTTT.

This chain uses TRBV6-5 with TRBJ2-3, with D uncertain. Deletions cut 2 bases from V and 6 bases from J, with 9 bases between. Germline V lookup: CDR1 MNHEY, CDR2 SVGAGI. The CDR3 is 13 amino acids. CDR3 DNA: TGTGCCAGCAGTTACCCAGGTGGGGATACGCAGTATTTT. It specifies CASSYPGGDTQYF.

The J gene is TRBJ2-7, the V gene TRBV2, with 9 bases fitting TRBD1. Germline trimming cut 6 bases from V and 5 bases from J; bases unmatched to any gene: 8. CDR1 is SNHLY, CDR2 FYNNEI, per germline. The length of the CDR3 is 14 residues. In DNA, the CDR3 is TGTGCCAGCAGGGCGGACAGGGGTGGAGACGAGCAGTACTTC. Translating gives CASRADRGGDEQYF.

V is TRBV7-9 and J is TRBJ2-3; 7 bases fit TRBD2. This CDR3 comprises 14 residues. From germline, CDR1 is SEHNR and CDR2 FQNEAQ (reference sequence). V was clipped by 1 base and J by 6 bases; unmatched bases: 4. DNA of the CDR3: TGTGCCAGCAGCTTAGGACTAGCAGGGGATACGCAGTATTTT. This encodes CASSLGLAGDTQYF.

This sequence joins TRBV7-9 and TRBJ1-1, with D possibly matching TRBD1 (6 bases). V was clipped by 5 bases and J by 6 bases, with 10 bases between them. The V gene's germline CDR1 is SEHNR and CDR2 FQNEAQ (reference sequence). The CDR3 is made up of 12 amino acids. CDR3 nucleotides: TGTGCCAGCAGCACAGGGACCCCTGAAGCTTTCTTT. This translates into CASSTGTPEAFF.

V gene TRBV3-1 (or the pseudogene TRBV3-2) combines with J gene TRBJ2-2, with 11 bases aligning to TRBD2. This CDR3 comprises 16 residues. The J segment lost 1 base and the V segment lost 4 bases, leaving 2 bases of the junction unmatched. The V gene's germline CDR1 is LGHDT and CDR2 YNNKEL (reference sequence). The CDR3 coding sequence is TGTGCCAGCAGCCTCGGGACTAGCGGGAACACCGGGGAGCTGTTTTTT. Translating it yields CASSLGTSGNTGELFF.

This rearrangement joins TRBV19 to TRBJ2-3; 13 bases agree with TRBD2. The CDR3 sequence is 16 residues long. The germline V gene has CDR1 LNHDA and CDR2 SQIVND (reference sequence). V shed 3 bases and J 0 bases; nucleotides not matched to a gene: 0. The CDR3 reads CASSMGLAGSTDTQYF. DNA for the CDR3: TGTGCCAGTAGTATGGGACTAGCGGGGAGCACAGATACGCAGTATTTT.

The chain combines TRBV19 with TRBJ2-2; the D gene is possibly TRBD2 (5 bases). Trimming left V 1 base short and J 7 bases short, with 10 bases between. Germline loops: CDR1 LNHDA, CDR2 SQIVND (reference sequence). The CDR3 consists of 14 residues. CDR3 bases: TGTGCCAGTAGTATAGGGCTAGCAGGCGGGGAGCTGTTTTTT. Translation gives CASSIGLAGGELFF.

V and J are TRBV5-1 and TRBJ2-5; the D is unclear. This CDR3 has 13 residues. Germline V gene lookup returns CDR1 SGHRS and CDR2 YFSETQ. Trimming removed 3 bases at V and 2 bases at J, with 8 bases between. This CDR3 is CASSSGSQETQYF. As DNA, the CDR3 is TGCGCCAGCAGCTCCGGGTCGCAAGAGACCCAGTACTTC.

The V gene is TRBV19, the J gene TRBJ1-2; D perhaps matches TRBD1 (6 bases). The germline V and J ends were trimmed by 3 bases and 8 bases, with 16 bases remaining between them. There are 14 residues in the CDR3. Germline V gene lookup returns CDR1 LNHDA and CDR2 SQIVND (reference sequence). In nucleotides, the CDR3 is TGTGCCAGTAGTATTTTCGGGGGGGCAGGAGGCTACACCTTC. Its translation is CASSIFGGAGGYTF.

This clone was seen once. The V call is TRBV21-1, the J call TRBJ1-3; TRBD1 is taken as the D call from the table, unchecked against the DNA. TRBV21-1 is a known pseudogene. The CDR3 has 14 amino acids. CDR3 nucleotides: TGTGCCAGCCCGGGACAGGGTTGTGGAAACACCATATATTTT. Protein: CASPGQGCGNTIYF.